The sequence of this T cell receptor (beta chain) was determined in a study of T-cell memory formation after mild COVID-19. Employing constant-segment primers, 5'RACE generated TCR alpha and TCR beta cDNA libraries bearing sample barcodes and UMIs. TCRdb analysed the 5' RACE reads with MiXCR anew, one entry per CDR3 protein. The repertoire consists of about 110,000 distinct CDR3 sequences, with 12% occurring once and the leading ten covering around 26%. There are 14 residues in the CDR3. CDR1 SGDLS and CDR2 YYNGEE come from the germline V gene. Trimming took 4 bases from V and 2 from J, leaving 13 bases between them.

The sequence derives from an adult woman who had mild COVID-19 (a few samples of this study predate the infection). Cell type and time point are not known. V gene TRBV9 combines with J gene TRBJ2-7; D remains ambiguous. The source material was PBMCs or a T cell subset sorted from them (not recorded which). The CDR3 here is CASSPSQGAYEQYF. The CDR3 DNA sequence: TGTGCCAGCAGCCCTAGTCAAGGAGCCTACGAGCAGTACTTC.